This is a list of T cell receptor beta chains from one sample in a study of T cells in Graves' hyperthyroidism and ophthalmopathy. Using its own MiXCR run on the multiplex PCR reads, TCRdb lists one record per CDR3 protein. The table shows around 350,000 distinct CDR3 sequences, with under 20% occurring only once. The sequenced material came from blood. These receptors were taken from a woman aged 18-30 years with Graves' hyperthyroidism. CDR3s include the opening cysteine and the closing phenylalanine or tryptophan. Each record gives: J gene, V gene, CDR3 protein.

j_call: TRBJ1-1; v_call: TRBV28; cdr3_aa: CASSLYGVYTEAFF
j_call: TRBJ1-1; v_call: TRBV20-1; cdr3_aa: CSAPRDIGNTEAFF
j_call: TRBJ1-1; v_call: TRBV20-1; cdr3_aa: CSARRETEAFF
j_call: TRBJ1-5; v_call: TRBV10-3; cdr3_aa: CAISEFGQGYQPQHF
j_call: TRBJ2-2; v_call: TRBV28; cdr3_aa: CASSLEGTNGELFF
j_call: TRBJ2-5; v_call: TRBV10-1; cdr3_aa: CASSDEAGGLQETQYF
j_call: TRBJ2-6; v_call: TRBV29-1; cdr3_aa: CSAAGDGSSGANVLTF
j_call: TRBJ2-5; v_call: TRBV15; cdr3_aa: CATSRDRAQETQYF
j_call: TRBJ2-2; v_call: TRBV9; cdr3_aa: CASSVDPNTGELFF
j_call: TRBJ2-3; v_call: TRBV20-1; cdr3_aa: CSASWRGGYHTQYF
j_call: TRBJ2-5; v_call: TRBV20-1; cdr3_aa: CSASGGHQYF
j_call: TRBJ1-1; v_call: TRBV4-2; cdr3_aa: CASSPSAGQGAVAEAFF
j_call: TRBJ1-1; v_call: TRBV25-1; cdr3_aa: CASSEGRQDTEAFF
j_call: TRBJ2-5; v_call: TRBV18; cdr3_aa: CASSPPTQTQYF
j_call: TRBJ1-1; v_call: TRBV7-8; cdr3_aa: CASSLGNRLYTEAFF
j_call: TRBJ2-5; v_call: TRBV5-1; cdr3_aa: CASSSAQGAKTQYF
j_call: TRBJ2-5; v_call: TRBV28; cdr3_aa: CASRPTSGGAWQETQYF
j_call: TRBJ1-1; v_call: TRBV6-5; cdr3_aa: CASTWDRGAEAFF
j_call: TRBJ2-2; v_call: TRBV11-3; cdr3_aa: CASSLGQGETGELFF
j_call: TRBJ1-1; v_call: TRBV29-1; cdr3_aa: CSGRAAGNTEAFF
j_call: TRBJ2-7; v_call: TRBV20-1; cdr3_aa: CSATGTAEKYF
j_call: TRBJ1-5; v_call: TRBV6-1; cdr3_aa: CASSEFPQKRDQPQHF
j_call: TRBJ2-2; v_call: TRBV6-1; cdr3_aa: CASSQGGRTGELFF
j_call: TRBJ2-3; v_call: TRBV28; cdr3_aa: CASTQGARSDTQYF
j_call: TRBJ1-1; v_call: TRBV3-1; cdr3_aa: CASSRRVGANTEAFF
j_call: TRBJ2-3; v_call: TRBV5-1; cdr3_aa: CASSPETGDTQYF
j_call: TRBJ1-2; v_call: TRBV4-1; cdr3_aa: CASSQSSSRGWSYGYTF
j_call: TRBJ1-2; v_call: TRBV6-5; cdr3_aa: CASSWTGGTVSYGYTF
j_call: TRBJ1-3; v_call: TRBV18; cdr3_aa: CASSPPSSSGNTIYF
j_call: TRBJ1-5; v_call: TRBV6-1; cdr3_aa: CASSGGDSYQPQHF
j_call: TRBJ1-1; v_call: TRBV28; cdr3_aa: CASSPSGRWAEAFF
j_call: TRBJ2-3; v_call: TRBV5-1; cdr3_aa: CASSLDLAGALTDTQYF
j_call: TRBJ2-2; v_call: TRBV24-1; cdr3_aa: CATKQGKGTGELFF
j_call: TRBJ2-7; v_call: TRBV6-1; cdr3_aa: CASSESGTGNYEQYF
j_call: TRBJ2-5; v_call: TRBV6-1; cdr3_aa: CASSEAYRGRLKETQYF
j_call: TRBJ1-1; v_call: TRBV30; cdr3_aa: CALQGQGTEAFF
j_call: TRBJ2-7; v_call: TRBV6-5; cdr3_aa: CASSLLGDPGQYF
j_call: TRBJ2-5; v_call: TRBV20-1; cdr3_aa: CSARASGGERETQYF
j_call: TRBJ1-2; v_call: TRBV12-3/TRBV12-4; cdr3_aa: CASSPRGQENYGYTF
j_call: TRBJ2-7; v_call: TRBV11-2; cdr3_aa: CASSLADEQYF
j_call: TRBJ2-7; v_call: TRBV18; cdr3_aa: CASTPPTRGRTTRSYEQYF
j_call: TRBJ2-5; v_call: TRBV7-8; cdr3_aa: CASGTRGGAGTQYF
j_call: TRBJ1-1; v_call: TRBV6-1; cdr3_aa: CASSEALGGGTEAFF
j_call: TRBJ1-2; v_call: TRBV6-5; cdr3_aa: CASSEYYGYTF
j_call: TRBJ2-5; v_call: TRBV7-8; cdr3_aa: CASSIGTSGGNGETQYF
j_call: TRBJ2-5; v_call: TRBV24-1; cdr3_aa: CATSDSSYQETQYF
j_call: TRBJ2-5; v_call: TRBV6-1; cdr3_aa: CASRITGEPGETQYF
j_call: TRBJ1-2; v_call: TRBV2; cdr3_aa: CASSEPRRGYTF
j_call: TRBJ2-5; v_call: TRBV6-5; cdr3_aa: CASRTGRVQETQYF
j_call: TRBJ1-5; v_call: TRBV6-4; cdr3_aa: CASSEQMGVGQPQHF
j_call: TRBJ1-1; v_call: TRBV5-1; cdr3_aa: CASSPSTGWRTEAFF
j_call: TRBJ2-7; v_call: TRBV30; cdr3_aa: CAWSSGFNEQYF
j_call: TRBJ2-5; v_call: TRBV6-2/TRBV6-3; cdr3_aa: CASRSSGTKETQYF
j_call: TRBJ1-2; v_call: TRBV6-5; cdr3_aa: CASTLEDRNYYGYTF
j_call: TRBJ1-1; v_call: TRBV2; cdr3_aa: CASSAPRAARDTEAFF
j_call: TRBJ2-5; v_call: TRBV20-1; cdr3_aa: CSARGPGPYWETQYF
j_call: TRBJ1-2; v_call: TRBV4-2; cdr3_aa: CASSQDSRQGVGYTF
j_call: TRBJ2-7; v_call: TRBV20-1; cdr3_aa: CSARVPFLPNSGQVAYEQYF